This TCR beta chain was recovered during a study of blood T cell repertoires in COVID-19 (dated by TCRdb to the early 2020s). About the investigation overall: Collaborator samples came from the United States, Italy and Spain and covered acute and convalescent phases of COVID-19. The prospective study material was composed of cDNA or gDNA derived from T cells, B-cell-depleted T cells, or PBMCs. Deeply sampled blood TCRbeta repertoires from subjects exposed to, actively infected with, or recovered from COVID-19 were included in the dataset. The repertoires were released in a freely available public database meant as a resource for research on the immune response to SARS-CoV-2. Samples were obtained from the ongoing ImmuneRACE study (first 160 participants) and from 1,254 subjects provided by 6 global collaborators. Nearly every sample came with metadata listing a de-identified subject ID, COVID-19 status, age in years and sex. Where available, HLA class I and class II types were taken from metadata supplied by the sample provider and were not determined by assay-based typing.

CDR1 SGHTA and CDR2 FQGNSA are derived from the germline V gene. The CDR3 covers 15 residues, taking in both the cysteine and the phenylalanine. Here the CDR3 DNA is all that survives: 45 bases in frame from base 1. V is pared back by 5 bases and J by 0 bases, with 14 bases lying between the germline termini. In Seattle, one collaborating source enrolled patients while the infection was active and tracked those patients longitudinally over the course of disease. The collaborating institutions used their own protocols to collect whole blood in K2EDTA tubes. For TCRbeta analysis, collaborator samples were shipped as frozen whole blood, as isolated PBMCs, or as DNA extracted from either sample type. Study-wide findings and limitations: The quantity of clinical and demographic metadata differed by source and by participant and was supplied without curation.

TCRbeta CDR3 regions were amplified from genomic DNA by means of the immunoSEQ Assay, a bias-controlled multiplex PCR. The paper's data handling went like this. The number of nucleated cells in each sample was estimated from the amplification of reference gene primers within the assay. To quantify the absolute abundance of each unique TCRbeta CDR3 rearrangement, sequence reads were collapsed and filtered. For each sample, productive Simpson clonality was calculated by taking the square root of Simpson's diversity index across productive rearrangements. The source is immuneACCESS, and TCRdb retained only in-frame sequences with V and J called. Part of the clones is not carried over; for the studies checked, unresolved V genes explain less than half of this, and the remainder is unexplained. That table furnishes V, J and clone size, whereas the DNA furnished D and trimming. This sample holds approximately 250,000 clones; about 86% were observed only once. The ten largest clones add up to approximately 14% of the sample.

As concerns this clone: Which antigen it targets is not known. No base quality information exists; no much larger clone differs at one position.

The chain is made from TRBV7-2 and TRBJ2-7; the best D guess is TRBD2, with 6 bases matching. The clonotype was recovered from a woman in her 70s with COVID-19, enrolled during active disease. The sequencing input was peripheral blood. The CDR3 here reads CASSRPEGGSYEQYF. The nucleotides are TGTGCCAGCAGCAGGCCCGAGGGAGGCTCCTACGAGCAGTACTTC.